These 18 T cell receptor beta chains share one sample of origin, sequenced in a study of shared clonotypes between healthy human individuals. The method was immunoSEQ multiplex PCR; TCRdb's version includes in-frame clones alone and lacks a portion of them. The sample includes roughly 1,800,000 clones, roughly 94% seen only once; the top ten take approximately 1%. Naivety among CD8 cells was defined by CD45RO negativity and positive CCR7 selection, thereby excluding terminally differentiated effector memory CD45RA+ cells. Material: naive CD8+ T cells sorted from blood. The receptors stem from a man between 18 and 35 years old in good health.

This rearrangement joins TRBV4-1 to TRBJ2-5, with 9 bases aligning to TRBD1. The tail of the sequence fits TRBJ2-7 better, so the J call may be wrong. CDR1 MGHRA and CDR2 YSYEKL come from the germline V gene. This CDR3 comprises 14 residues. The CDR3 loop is CASSDGTGTYEQYF. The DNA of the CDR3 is TGCGCCAGCAGCGACGGGACAGGGACCTACGAGCAGTACTTC.

CDR3 sequence: CASSPLLAGERADTQYF. The CDR3 nucleotides read TGTGCCAGCAGTCCCCTACTAGCGGGAGAGCGGGCAGATACGCAGTATTTT. The chain joins TRBV2 to TRBJ2-3; 11 bases agree with TRBD2. The CDR3 totals 17 residues. J was trimmed by 4 bases and V by 5 bases; bases with no gene match: 11. The germline gives CDR1 SNHLY, CDR2 FYNNEI.

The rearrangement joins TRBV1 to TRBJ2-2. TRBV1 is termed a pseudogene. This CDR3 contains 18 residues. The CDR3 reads CTSSRTEQGGANTGELFF. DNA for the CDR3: TGCACCAGCAGCCGCACGGAACAGGGAGGAGCGAACACCGGGGAGCTGTTTTTT.

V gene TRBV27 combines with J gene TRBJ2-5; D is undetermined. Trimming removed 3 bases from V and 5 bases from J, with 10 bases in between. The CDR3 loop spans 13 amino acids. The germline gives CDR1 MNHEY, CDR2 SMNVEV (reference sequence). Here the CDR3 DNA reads TGTGCCAGCAGTTTTGCACAGTACGAGACCCAGTACTTC. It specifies CASSFAQYETQYF.

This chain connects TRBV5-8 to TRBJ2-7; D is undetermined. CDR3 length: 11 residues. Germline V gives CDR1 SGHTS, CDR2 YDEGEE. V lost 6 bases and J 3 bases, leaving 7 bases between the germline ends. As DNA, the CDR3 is TGTGCCAGCACCGCCCACTACGAGCAGTACTTC. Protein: CASTAHYEQYF.

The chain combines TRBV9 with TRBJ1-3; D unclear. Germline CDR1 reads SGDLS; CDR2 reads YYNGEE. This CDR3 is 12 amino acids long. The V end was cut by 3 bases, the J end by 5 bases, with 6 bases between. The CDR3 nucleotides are TGTGCCAGCAGCGGTCAACGAAACACCATATATTTT. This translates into CASSGQRNTIYF.

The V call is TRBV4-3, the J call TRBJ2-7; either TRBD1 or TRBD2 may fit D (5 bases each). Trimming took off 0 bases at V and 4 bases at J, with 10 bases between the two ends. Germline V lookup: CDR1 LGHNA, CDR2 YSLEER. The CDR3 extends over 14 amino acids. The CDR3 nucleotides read TGCGCCAGCAGCCAAGATGGGGACCGGTACGAGCAGTACTTC. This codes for CASSQDGDRYEQYF.

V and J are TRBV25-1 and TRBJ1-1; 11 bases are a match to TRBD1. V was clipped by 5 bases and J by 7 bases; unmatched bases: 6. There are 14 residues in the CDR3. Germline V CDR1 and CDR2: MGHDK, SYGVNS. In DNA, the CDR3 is TGTGCCAGCAGTCCCGGGACAGGGGGGTTTGAAGCTTTCTTT. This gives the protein CASSPGTGGFEAFF. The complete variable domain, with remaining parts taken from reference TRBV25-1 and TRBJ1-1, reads EADIYQTPRYLVIGTGKKITLECSQTMGHDKMYWYQQDPGMELHLIHYSYGVNSTEKGDLSSESTVSRIRTEHFPLTLESARPSHTSQYLCASSPGTGGFEAFFGQGTRLTVV.

The CDR3 DNA reads TGCAGCGTAGTGGCGCAGGACACAGATACGCAGTATTTT. The encoded protein is CSVVAQDTDTQYF. J is TRBJ2-3 and V is TRBV29-1; no definite D call. CDR3 size: 13 residues. Deletions cut 6 bases from V and 2 bases from J, with 12 bases between. CDR1 SQVTM and CDR2 ANQGSEA come from the germline V gene.

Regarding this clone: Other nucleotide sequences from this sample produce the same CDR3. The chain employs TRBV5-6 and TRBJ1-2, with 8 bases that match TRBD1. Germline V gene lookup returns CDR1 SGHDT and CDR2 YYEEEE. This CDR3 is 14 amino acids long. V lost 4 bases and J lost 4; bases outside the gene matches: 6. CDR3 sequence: CASSLGQGSYGYTF. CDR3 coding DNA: TGTGCCAGCAGCCTTGGACAGGGTAGCTATGGCTACACCTTC.

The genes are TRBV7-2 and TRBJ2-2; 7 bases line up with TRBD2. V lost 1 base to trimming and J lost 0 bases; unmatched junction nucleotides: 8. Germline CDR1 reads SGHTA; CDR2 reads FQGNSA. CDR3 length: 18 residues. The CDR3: CASSLESGTLSNTGELFF. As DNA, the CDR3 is TGTGCCAGCAGCTTAGAAAGCGGGACCCTTTCGAACACCGGGGAGCTGTTTTTT.

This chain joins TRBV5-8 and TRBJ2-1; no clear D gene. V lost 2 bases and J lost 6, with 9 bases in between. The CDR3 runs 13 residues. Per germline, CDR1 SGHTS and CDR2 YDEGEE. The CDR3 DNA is TGTGCCAGCAGCTTTACTCAGTTCAATGAGCAGTTCTTC. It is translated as CASSFTQFNEQFF.

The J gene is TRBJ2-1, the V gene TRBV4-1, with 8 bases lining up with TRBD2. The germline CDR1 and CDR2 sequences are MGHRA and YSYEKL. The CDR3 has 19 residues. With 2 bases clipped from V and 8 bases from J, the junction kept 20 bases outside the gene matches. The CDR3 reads CASSQITSGASAEGHEQFF. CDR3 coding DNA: TGCGCCAGCAGCCAAATCACTAGCGGAGCCTCTGCTGAGGGACATGAGCAGTTCTTC.

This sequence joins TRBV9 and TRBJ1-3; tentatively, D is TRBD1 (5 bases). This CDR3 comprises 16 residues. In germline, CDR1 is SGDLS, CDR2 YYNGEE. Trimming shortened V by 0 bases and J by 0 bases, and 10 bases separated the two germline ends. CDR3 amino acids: CASSVGRGSSGNTIYF. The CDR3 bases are TGTGCCAGCAGCGTAGGTAGGGGAAGCTCTGGAAACACCATATATTTT.

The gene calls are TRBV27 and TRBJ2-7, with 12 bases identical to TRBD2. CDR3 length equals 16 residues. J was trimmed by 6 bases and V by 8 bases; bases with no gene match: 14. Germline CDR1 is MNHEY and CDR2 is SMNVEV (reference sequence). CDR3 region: CASVPLAGGPPGEQYF. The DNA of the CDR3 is TGTGCCAGCGTTCCACTAGCGGGAGGACCTCCTGGCGAGCAGTACTTC.

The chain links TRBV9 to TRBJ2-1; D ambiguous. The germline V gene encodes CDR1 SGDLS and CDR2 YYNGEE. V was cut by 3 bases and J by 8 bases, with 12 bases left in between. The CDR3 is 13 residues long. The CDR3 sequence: CASSGQPDDEQFF. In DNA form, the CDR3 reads TGTGCCAGCAGCGGCCAACCGGACGATGAGCAGTTCTTC.

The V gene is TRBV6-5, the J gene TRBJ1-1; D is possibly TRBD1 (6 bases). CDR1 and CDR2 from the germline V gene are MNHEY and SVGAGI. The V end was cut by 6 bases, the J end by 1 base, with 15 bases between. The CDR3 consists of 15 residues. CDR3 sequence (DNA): TGTGCCAGCAGCCAACAGGGTTTCGGGAACACTGAAGCTTTCTTT. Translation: CASSQQGFGNTEAFF.

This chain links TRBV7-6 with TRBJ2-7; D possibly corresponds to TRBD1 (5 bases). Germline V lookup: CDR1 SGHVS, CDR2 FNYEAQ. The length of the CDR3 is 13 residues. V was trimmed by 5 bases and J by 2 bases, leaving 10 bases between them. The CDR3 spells CASSTGNAYEQYF. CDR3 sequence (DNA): TGTGCCAGCAGCACAGGCAATGCCTACGAGCAGTACTTC.